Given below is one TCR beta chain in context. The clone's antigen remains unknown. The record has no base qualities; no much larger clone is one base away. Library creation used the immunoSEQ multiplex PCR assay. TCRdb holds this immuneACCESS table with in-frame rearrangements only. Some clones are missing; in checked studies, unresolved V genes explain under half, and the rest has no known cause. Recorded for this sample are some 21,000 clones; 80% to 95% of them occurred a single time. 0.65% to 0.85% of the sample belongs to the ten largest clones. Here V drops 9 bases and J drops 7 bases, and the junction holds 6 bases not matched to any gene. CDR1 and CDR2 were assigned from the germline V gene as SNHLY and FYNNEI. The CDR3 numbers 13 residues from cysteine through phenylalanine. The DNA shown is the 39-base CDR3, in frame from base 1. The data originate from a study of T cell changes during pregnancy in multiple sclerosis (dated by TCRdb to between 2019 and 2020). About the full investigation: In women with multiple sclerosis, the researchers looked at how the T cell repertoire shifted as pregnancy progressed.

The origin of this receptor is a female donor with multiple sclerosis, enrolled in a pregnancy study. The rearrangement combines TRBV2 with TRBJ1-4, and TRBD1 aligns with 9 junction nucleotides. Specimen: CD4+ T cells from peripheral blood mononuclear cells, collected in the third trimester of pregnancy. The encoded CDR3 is CASNRGRSEKLFF. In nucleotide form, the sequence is TGTGCCAGTAACAGGGGGCGCAGTGAAAAACTGTTTTTT.